This TCR beta chain was sequenced during a study of siplizumab effects on memory and regulatory T cells. The assay was immunoSEQ multiplex PCR, and TCRdb's table has in-frame clones only and misses some. Of 65,000 to 90,000 clones in the sample, 93% are singletons; the top ten hold 5%. Between the trimmed V and J ends, which lost 3 bases and 5 bases, there was a span of 7 bases. The CDR3 runs 12 residues. Germline V CDR1 and CDR2: SGDLS, YYNGEE. The source is a human donor in good health. This rearrangement joins TRBV9 to TRBJ2-3; D not resolved. The sequenced sample was CD8+ T cells sorted from blood. CDR3 loop: CASSDERDTQYF. In nucleotides, the CDR3 is TGTGCCAGCAGCGACGAGAGAGATACGCAGTATTTT.